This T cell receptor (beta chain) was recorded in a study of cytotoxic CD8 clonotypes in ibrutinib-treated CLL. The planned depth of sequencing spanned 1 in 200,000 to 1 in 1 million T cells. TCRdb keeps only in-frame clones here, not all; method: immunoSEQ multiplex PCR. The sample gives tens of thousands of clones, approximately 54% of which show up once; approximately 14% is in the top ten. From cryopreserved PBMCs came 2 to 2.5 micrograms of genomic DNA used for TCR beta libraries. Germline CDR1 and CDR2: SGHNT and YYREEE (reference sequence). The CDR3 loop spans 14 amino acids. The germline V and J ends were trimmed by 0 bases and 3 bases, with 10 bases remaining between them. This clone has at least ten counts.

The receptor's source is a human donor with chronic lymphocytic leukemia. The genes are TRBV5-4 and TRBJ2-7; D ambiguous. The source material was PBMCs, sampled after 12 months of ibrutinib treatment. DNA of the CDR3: TGTGCCAGCAGCTTGGCACCAGGAATCTACGAGCAGTACTTC. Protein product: CASSLAPGIYEQYF. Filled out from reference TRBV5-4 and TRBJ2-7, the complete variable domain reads ETGVTQSPTHLIKTRGQQVTLRCSSQSGHNTVSWYQQALGQGPQFIFQYYREEENGRGNFPPRFSGLQFPNYSSELNVNALELDDSALYLCASSLAPGIYEQYFGPGTRLTVT.